The subject of this entry is one TCR beta chain. The germline CDR1 and CDR2 sequences are DFQATT and SNEGSKA (reference sequence). The germline V and J ends were trimmed by 6 bases and 6 bases, with 9 bases remaining between them. CDR3 size: 10 residues. This record belongs to a study of blood T cell repertoires in COVID-19. Libraries were prepared by immunoSEQ multiplex PCR; TCRdb keeps only in-frame clonotypes and omits some of them. The sample lists about 110,000 clones, around 74% seen once, with roughly 19% in the top ten. The sequencing input was peripheral blood. The rearrangement uses TRBV20-1 and TRBJ2-7, with a weak D call TRBD2 (5 bases). The source of this sequence is a woman between 65 and 79 years old with acute or convalescent COVID-19. CDR3 nucleotide sequence: TGCAGTGCCGTTCGGGGCGAGCAGTACTTC. Amino acids: CSAVRGEQYF.